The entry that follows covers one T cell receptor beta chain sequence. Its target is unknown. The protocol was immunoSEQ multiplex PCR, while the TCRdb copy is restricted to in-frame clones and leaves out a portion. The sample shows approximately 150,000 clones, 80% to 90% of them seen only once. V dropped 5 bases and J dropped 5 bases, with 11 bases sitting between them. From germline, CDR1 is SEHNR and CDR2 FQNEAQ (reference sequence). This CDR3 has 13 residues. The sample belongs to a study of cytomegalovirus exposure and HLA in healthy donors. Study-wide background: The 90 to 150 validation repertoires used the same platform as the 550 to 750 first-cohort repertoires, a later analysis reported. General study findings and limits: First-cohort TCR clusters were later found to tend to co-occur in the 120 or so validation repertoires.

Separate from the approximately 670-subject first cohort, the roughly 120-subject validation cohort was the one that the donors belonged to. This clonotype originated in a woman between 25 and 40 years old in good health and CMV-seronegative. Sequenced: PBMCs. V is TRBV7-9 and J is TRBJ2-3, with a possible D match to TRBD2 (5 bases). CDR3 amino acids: CASSPQRGDTQYF. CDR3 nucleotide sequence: TGTGCCAGCAGCCCCCAACGGGGAGATACGCAGTATTTT.